The clone carrying this T cell receptor beta chain was detected ten times or more. Regarding time point: after trial treatment. Treatment: LDRT plus nivolumab, ipilimumab, low-dose cyclophosphamide and aspirin (RACIN trial). The treatment that donors received included nivolumab, ipilimumab, aspirin, low-dose cyclophosphamide and low-dose radiotherapy. Alpha- and beta-chain coverage of first-strand cDNA came from TRAV- and TRBV-specific primers. TCRs underwent around 18 PCR cycles of amplification with a constant-region primer and V-primer adapter. TCRdb fed the reads into MiXCR, producing one record per CDR3 protein. The profile shows roughly 90,000 distinct CDR3 sequences, 20% to 25% of them singletons. V lost 9 bases and J lost 2, with 11 bases in between. CDR1 and CDR2 (germline): SEHNR, FQNEAQ (reference sequence). The CDR3 extends over 12 amino acids. This specimen comes from a study of low-dose radiotherapy and immunotherapy resistance in tumors. Study at large: Intravenous cyclophosphamide 200 mg/m2 was given every two weeks, one day before radiation and immunotherapy. Oral administration of aspirin 300 mg daily occurred for four cycles, commencing at cycle 1 day 1.

The clonotype was recovered from a female donor with ovarian cancer. The chain uses TRBV7-9 and TRBJ2-7; the D gene is possibly TRBD1 (6 bases). Source: PBMCs, taken after low-dose radiotherapy plus immunotherapy. The CDR3 protein is CASTRGAYEQYF. The CDR3 DNA follows: TGTGCCAGTACCAGGGGAGCCTACGAGCAGTACTTC. Combining the CDR3 with reference TRBV7-9 and TRBJ2-7 gives the whole variable domain DTGVSQNPRHKITKRGQNVTFRCDPISEHNRLYWYRQTLGQGPEFLTYFQNEAQLEKSRLLSDRFSAERPKGSFSTLEIQRTEQGDSAMYLCASTRGAYEQYFGPGTRLTVT.